The clone carrying this T cell receptor (beta chain) showed up just a few times. Its antigen is still unknown. This specimen comes from a study of naive and memory T cell subsets. Findings and limits, study-wide: In naive cells, over 90% of TCR sequences were seen only once.

The beta constant-region primer was an equimolar mix of two oligonucleotides covering TRBC1 and TRBC2. TCRdb re-analysed the UMI-ligation and nested PCR reads in MiXCR, keeping a single row per CDR3 protein. The table lists 150,000 or so distinct CDR3 sequences, about 17% of them singletons, with around 0.14% in the top ten. Material for sequencing was naive CD4+ T cells from blood. This sequence was found in a human donor in good health.

CDR3 coding DNA: TGTGCCAGCAGCCGAAGGACTAGCGGGAGTTGGACAGATACGCAGTATTTT. This gives the protein CASSRRTSGSWTDTQYF. The chain uses TRBV5-6 and TRBJ2-3; 13 bases fit TRBD2. The CDR3 is 17 amino acids. With 4 bases clipped from V and 3 bases from J, the junction kept 8 bases outside the gene matches. The germline CDR1 and CDR2 sequences are SGHDT and YYEEEE.